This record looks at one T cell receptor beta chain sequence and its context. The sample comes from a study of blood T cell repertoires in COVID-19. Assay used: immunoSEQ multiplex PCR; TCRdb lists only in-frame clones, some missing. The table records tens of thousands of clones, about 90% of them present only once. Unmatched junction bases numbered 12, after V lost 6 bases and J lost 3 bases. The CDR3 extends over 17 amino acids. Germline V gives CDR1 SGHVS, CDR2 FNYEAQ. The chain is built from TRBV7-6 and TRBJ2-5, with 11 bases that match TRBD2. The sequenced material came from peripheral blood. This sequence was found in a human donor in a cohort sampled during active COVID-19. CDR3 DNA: TGTGCCAGCAGTTCACTAGCGGGGGTAAAAGGCGAAGAGACCCAGTACTTC. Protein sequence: CASSSLAGVKGEETQYF.